These 3 T cell receptor beta chains share one sample of origin, sequenced in a study of cytomegalovirus exposure and HLA in healthy donors. 60 Vbeta and 13 Jbeta primers were used in PCR. Profiling relied on immunoSEQ multiplex PCR, and the TCRdb table lists in-frame clones only, not all of them. The sample contains some 140,000 clones, around 77% of which appear only once. Sequences were obtained from PBMCs. These receptors were obtained from a woman aged 55-69 years in good health and CMV-seronegative.

J is TRBJ2-7 and V is TRBV5-1, with 9 bases identical to TRBD2. The CDR3 spans 14 residues. CDR1 SGHRS and CDR2 YFSETQ come from the germline V gene. Trimming removed 5 bases from V and 3 bases from J; junction bases left unmatched: 6. CDR3 coding DNA: TGCGCCAGCAGTATTGTAGCGGGGGACTACGAGCAGTACTTC. As protein: CASSIVAGDYEQYF.

The chain combines TRBV7-2 with TRBJ2-2; D remains unclear. V was clipped by 3 bases and J by 4 bases, with 6 bases between them. Germline lookup yields CDR1 SGHTA and CDR2 FQGNSA. This CDR3 is 13 amino acids long. The CDR3 is CASSFSRTGELFF. CDR3 nucleotides: TGTGCCAGCAGCTTCTCTCGCACCGGGGAGCTGTTTTTT.

The J gene is TRBJ2-3, the V gene TRBV2; D is unresolved. The germline V and J ends were trimmed by 7 bases and 4 bases, with 9 bases remaining between them. The CDR3 consists of 12 residues. Germline values: CDR1 SNHLY, CDR2 FYNNEI. The CDR3 loop is CASTQQSDTQYF. CDR3 coding DNA: TGTGCCAGCACCCAACAATCAGATACGCAGTATTTT.